This T cell receptor (beta chain) was documented in a study of shared clonotypes between healthy human individuals. Findings of the study overall: Large sequencing depth failed to make sorted-subset sequencing complete, rarefaction showed. There were few donors, and this limited the genetic and exposure-history diversity represented.

Replicate PCRs from sorted subsets contained 200 ng DNA, which is some 32,000 T cell genomes. Authors' data handling: Filtering was not the same, since immunoSEQ gave junction-only sequences without quality scores. The repertoire was sequenced with immunoSEQ multiplex PCR; TCRdb's copy has only in-frame clones and lacks some. The D gene and trimming were derived from the DNA, and the V and J assignments and clone size from that table. The table records about 2.1 million clones, 93% of them present only once. In regard to this clone: The antigen is not known.

The CDR3 extends over 14 amino acids. V was trimmed by 1 base and J by 4 bases, leaving 8 bases between them. Germline V gives CDR1 SNHLY, CDR2 FYNNEI. It was CD45RO-negative cells, positively selected for CCR7, that made up naive CD8 cells, with terminally differentiated effector memory CD45RA+ cells excluded. The rearrangement links TRBV2 to TRBJ1-3; D is ambiguous. The sample comprised naive CD8+ T cells from PBMCs. The TCR originated in a man in his late teens or twenties in good health. Some clones in this sample may be carry-over from other donors' samples. Written as DNA, the CDR3 is TGTGCCAGCAGTGAAGGCAGGCTAGGAAACACCATATATTTT. It specifies CASSEGRLGNTIYF.